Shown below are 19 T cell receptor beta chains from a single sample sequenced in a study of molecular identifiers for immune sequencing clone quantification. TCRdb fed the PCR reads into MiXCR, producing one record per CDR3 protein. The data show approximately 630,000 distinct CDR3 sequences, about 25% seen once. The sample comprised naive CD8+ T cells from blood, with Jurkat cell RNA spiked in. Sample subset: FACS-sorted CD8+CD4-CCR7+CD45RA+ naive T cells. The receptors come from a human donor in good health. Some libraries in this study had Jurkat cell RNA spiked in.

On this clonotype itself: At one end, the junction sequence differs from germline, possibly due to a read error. CDR3 loop: CASSILGEGGPQHF. In nucleotides, the CDR3 is TGTGCCAGTAGTATCCTGGGTGAAGGGGGACCCCAGCATTTC. The V call is TRBV19, the J call TRBJ1-5; tentative D call: TRBD1 (6 bases). This CDR3 contains 14 residues. Germline V gene sequence: CDR1 LNHDA, CDR2 SQIVND (reference sequence).

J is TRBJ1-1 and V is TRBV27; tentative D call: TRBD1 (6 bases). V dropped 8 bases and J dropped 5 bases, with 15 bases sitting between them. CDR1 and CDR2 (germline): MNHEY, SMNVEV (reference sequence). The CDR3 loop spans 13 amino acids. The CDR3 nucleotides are TGTGCCAGCGCAAGAGGACAGTTGACTGAAGCTTTCTTT. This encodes CASARGQLTEAFF.

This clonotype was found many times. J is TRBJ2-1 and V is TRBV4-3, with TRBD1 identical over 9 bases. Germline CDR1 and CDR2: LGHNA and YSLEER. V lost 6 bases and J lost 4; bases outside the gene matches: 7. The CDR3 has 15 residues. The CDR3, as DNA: TGCGCCAGCAGTCTTACCGGGACAGGGTACAATGAGCAGTTCTTC. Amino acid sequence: CASSLTGTGYNEQFF.

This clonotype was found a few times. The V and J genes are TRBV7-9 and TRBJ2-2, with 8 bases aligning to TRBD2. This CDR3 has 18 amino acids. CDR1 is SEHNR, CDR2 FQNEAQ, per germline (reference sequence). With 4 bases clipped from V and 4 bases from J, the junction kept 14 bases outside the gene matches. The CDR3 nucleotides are TGTGCCAGCAGCTCGGGCGGGGGGACATTAACCATCACCGGGGAGCTGTTTTTT. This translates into CASSSGGGTLTITGELFF. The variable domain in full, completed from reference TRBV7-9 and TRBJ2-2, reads DTGVSQNPRHKITKRGQNVTFRCDPISEHNRLYWYRQTLGQGPEFLTYFQNEAQLEKSRLLSDRFSAERPKGSFSTLEIQRTEQGDSAMYLCASSSGGGTLTITGELFFGEGSRLTVL.

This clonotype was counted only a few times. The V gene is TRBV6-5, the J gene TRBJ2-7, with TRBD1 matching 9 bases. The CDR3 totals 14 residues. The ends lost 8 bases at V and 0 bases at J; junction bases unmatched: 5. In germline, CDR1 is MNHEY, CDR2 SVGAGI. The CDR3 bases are TGTGCCAGCGCCATGGGACAGGGCTCCTACGAGCAGTACTTC. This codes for CASAMGQGSYEQYF.

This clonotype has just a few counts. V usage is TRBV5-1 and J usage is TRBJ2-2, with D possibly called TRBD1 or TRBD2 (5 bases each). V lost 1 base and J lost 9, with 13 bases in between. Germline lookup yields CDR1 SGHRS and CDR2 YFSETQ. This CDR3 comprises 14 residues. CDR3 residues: CASSLLFGDRELFF. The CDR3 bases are TGCGCCAGCAGCTTGCTTTTCGGGGACCGGGAGCTGTTTTTT.

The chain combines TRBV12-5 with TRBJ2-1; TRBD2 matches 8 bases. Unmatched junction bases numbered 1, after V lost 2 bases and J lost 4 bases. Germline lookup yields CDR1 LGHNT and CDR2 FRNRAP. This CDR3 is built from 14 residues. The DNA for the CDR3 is TGTGCTAGTGGTTTGTCTAGCGGGTACAATGAGCAGTTCTTC. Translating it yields CASGLSSGYNEQFF.

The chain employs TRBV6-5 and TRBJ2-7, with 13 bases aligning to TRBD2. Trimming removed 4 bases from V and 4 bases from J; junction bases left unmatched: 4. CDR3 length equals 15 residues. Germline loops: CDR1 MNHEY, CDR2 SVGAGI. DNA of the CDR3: TGTGCCAGCAGTTTACTAGCGGGAGGGAGGTACGAGCAGTACTTC. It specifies CASSLLAGGRYEQYF.

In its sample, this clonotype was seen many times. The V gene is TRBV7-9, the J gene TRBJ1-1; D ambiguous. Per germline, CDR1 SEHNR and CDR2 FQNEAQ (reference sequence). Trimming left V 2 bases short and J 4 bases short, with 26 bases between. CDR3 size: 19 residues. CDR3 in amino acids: CASSLSVRGGSPMGTEAFF. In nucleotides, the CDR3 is TGTGCCAGCAGCTTAAGCGTGCGGGGTGGTTCTCCTATGGGCACTGAAGCTTTCTTT.

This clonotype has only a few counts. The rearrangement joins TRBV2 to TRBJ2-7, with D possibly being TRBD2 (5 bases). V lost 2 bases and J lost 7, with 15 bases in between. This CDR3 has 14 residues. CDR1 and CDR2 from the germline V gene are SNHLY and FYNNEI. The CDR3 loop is CASSESQERREQYF. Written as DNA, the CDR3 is TGTGCCAGCAGTGAATCGCAGGAAAGGAGGGAGCAGTACTTC.

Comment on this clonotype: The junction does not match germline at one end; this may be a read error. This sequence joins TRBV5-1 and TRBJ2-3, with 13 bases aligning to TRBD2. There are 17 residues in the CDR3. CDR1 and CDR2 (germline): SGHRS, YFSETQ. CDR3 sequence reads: CDSSSGLAGTSTDTQYF. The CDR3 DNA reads TGCGACAGCAGCTCGGGACTAGCGGGGACTAGCACAGATACGCAGTATTTT.

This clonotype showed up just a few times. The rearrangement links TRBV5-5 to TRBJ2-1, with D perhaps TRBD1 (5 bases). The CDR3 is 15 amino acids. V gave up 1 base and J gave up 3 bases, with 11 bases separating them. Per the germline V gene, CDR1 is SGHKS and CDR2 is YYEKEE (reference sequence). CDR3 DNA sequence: TGTGCCAGCAGCTTGACCAGGGCCCTCTACAATGAGCAGTTCTTC. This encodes CASSLTRALYNEQFF.

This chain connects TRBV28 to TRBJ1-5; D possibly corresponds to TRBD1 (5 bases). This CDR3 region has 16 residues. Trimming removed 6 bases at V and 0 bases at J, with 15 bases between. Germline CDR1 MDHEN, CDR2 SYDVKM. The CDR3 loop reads CASSAEWQGSNQPQHF. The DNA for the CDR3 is TGTGCCAGCAGCGCCGAGTGGCAGGGTAGCAATCAGCCCCAGCATTTT.

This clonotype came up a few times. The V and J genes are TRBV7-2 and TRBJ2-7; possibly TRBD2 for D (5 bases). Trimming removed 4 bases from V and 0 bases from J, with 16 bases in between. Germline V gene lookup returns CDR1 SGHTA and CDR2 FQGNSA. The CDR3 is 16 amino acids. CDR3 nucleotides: TGTGCCAGCAGCTCCCTCGGGCGGACTCTCTCCTACGAGCAGTACTTC. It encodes CASSSLGRTLSYEQYF.

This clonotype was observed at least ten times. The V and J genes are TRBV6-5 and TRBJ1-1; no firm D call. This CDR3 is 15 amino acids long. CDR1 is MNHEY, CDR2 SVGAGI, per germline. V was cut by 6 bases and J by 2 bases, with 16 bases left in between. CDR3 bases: TGTGCCAGCAGAGACCGGGAAATCGGAAACACTGAAGCTTTCTTT. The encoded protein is CASRDREIGNTEAFF.

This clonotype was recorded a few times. In nucleotides, the CDR3 is TGTGCCAGTAGTATAGTAGCAGCGGGTGTCCCAACTGCCGGGGAGCTGTTTTTT. Its protein product is CASSIVAAGVPTAGELFF. The genes are TRBV19 and TRBJ2-2, with a possible D match to TRBD2 (6 bases). Germline lookup yields CDR1 LNHDA and CDR2 SQIVND (reference sequence). Trimming removed 1 base at V and 6 bases at J, with 21 bases between. This CDR3 contains 18 residues.

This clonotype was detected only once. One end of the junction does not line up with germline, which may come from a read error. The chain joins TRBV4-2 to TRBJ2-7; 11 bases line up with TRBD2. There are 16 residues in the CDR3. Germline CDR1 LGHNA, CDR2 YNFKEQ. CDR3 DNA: TGTGCCAGCAGCCAACGCACTAGCGGGAGCCCCTACGAGCGGTGCTTC. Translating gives CASSQRTSGSPYERCF.

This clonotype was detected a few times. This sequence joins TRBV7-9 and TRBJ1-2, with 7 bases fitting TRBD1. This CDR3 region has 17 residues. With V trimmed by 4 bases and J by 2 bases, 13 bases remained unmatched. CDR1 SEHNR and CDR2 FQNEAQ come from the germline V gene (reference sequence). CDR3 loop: CASSSEAGTAFNYGYTF. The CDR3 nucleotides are TGTGCCAGCAGCTCGGAGGCCGGGACAGCTTTCAACTATGGCTACACCTTC.

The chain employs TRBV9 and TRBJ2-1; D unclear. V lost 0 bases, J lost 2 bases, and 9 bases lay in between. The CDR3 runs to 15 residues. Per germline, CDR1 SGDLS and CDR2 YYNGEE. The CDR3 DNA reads TGTGCCAGCAGCGTAGTCTGGAACCCCTACAATGAGCAGTTCTTC. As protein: CASSVVWNPYNEQFF.